The 18 T cell receptor beta chains given below trace back to one sample, sequenced in a study of T cell responses to AZD1222 COVID-19 vaccine (dated by TCRdb to about 2021). This sample's time point label indicates: about 28 days (+/-7) after the second vaccine dose. The library was generated by the immunoSEQ multiplex PCR assay. This is the immuneACCESS table as TCRdb keeps it, with only in-frame sequences that have V and J called. A part of the clones is gone; compared with another copy, unresolved V genes explain less than half, and the rest is unexplained. The sample table records 80,000 or so clones; roughly 90% of these occur just once. The ten most abundant clones make up 4.7% of the sample. The sample consisted of peripheral blood, taken 28 days after the second AZD1222 dose. The receptors stem from an adult who received the AZD1222 COVID-19 vaccine.

The genes are TRBV7-2 and TRBJ1-4, with D uncertain. The CDR3 is 15 residues long. Germline V gene data show CDR1 as SGHTA and CDR2 as FQGNSA. The V gene lost 6 bases and the J gene lost 2 bases, with 13 bases spanning the gap. The CDR3 spells CASSWMGGTNEKLFF. In DNA form, the CDR3 reads TGTGCCAGCAGTTGGATGGGTGGGACTAATGAAAAACTGTTTTTT.

The chain couples TRBV27 to TRBJ1-4; TRBD1 matches at 7 bases. This CDR3 has 15 residues. CDR1 and CDR2 from the germline V gene are MNHEY and SMNVEV (reference sequence). Germline trimming cut 6 bases from V and 8 bases from J; bases unmatched to any gene: 12. In nucleotides, the CDR3 is TGTGCCAGCAGACCCCGAAGACAGGGAACAGAAAAACTGTTTTTT. Protein product: CASRPRRQGTEKLFF.

This chain uses TRBV10-3 with TRBJ1-1; 7 bases are shared with TRBD1. This CDR3 contains 13 residues. CDR1 is ENHRY, CDR2 SYGVKD, per germline. The V and J ends lost 9 bases and 5 bases, in that order; junction bases with no gene match: 9. CDR3 region: CAIQTGRGTEAFF. CDR3 bases: TGTGCCATACAGACAGGGAGGGGAACTGAAGCTTTCTTT.

The genes are TRBV27 and TRBJ2-7; no reliable D call. Germline V gene lookup returns CDR1 MNHEY and CDR2 SMNVEV (reference sequence). The CDR3 contains 13 residues. Trimming took off 5 bases at V and 0 bases at J, with 8 bases between the two ends. CDR3 in amino acids: CASSLTGSYEQYF. CDR3 sequence (DNA): TGTGCCAGCAGTCTCACGGGCTCCTACGAGCAGTACTTC.

The rearrangement joins TRBV19 to TRBJ1-6; possible D gene TRBD1, 5 bases. Germline CDR1 LNHDA, CDR2 SQIVND (reference sequence). This CDR3 has 18 amino acids. Between the trimmed V and J ends, which lost 5 bases and 7 bases, there was a span of 24 bases. Written as DNA, the CDR3 is TGTGCCAGTAGTGGGGCTTTGGACGGGACGGAGAAAAATTCACCCCTCCACTTT. It is translated as CASSGALDGTEKNSPLHF. Using reference TRBV19 and TRBJ1-6 for the parts outside the CDR3, the full variable domain is DGGITQSPKYLFRKEGQNVTLSCEQNLNHDAMYWYRQDPGQGLRLIYYSQIVNDFQKGDIAEGYSVSREKKESFPLTVTSAQKNPTAFYLCASSGALDGTEKNSPLHFGNGTRLTVT.

This clone has a single count. The rearrangement joins TRBV5-6 to TRBJ1-2; tentatively, D is TRBD1 (5 bases). The V end lost 3 bases, the J end lost 9 bases, and 15 bases lay between the germline ends. The CDR3 is 13 amino acids. CDR1 and CDR2 from the germline V gene are SGHDT and YYEEEE. The CDR3 loop is CASSYGDALRYTF. In DNA form, the CDR3 reads TGTGCCAGCAGCTACGGGGACGCCCTTCGCTACACCTTC.

V gene TRBV7-6 combines with J gene TRBJ2-5; TRBD1 matches at 9 bases. This CDR3 contains 19 residues. Trimming took 5 bases from V and 2 from J; bases not matched to a gene: 18. Germline loops: CDR1 SGHVS, CDR2 FNYEAQ. CDR3: CASSQEVGQGLIWQETQYF. The DNA of the CDR3 is TGTGCCAGCAGCCAGGAGGTGGGACAGGGTTTAATTTGGCAAGAGACCCAGTACTTC.

The V and J genes are TRBV28 and TRBJ2-5; 9 bases fit TRBD2. V shed 6 bases and J 4 bases; nucleotides not matched to a gene: 6. CDR3 length equals 14 residues. The V gene's germline CDR1 is MDHEN and CDR2 SYDVKM. CDR3 protein: CASSLIAGVETQYF. In DNA form, the CDR3 reads TGTGCCAGCAGCCTAATAGCGGGAGTAGAGACCCAGTACTTC.

This clone was detected once. J is TRBJ2-7 and V is TRBV18, with no clear D. V was clipped by 2 bases and J by 4 bases, with 12 bases between them. Germline CDR1 and CDR2: KGHSH and LQKENI. The CDR3 consists of 14 residues. The CDR3 DNA reads as TGTGCCAGCTCACCATTCGATCCCCCATACGAGCAGTACTTC. Encoded protein: CASSPFDPPYEQYF.

This clone appeared once. The chain carries TRBV7-3 and TRBJ1-2; D perhaps matches TRBD1 (5 bases). The CDR3 contains 16 residues. V was clipped by 4 bases and J by 2 bases, with 17 bases between them. From germline, CDR1 is SGHTA and CDR2 FQGTGA. The CDR3 spells CASSSSPGWENYGYTF. Here the CDR3 DNA reads TGTGCCAGCAGCTCAAGTCCAGGGTGGGAGAACTATGGCTACACCTTC.

The chain joins TRBV10-1 to TRBJ1-3; D gene unclear. V lost 0 bases and J lost 2, with 8 bases in between. CDR1 is WNHNN and CDR2 is SYGVQD in the germline V gene (reference sequence). This CDR3 is 15 amino acids long. CDR3 nucleotides: TGCGCCAGCAGTGAGTCCGGCAGGCCTGGAAACACCATATATTTT. It translates to CASSESGRPGNTIYF.

This clone has just one count. The chain has TRBV19 and TRBJ2-1; 12 bases line up with TRBD1. The length of the CDR3 is 16 residues. Trimming at V came to 4 bases and at J to 6 bases, leaving 7 bases not matched to a gene. The germline V gene encodes CDR1 LNHDA and CDR2 SQIVND (reference sequence). CDR3 coding DNA: TGTGCCAGTAGTAACCCTGGGACAGGGGGCTTCAATGAGCAGTTCTTC. Amino acid sequence: CASSNPGTGGFNEQFF. The full variable domain, its missing parts supplied by reference TRBV19 and TRBJ2-1, is DGGITQSPKYLFRKEGQNVTLSCEQNLNHDAMYWYRQDPGQGLRLIYYSQIVNDFQKGDIAEGYSVSREKKESFPLTVTSAQKNPTAFYLCASSNPGTGGFNEQFFGPGTRLTVL.

This chain connects TRBV28 to TRBJ2-7, with 11 bases that match TRBD1. The V segment lost 4 bases and the J segment 4 bases; nucleotides outside the gene matches: 6. Germline lookup yields CDR1 MDHEN and CDR2 SYDVKM. This CDR3 has 15 residues. The CDR3 loop is CASSSPGTGGYEQYF. Here the CDR3 DNA reads TGTGCCAGCAGTTCTCCCGGGACAGGGGGATACGAGCAGTACTTC. Full variable domain (missing parts from reference TRBV28 and TRBJ2-7): DVKVTQSSRYLVKRTGEKVFLECVQDMDHENMFWYRQDPGLGLRLIYFSYDVKMKEKGDIPEGYSVSREKKERFSLILESASTNQTSMYLCASSSPGTGGYEQYFGPGTRLTVT.

The CDR3 DNA is TGTGCCAGCAGCGAAAACAGGGGGCGTAGCTATGGCTACACCTTC. This translates into CASSENRGRSYGYTF. The V call is TRBV6-2 or TRBV6-3, the J call TRBJ1-2; TRBD1 matches 9 bases. The CDR3 runs to 15 residues. J was trimmed by 4 bases and V by 6 bases; bases with no gene match: 9. Germline V gene sequence: CDR1 MNHEY, CDR2 SVGEGT.

This chain joins TRBV6-5 and TRBJ2-1; no clear D gene. The V end was cut by 6 bases, the J end by 10 bases, with 13 bases between. Germline CDR1 reads MNHEY; CDR2 reads SVGAGI. The CDR3 length is 12 residues. The CDR3 protein is CASSHPVTEQFF. In DNA, the CDR3 is TGTGCCAGCAGCCACCCGGTGACAGAGCAGTTCTTC.

The rearrangement links TRBV30 to TRBJ1-1; D not resolved. The CDR3 length is 11 residues. Germline CDR1 is GTSNPN and CDR2 is SVGIG (reference sequence). The ends were cut back, 3 bases at V and 2 bases at J, with 4 bases in the middle. As DNA, the CDR3 is TGTGCCTGGAGAGGTAACACTGAAGCTTTCTTT. This encodes CAWRGNTEAFF.

The chain combines TRBV7-9 with TRBJ2-7; the D call may be TRBD1 or TRBD2 (6 bases each). V lost 0 bases, J lost 9 bases, and 12 bases lay in between. Germline lookup yields CDR1 SEHNR and CDR2 FQNEAQ (reference sequence). The CDR3 totals 13 residues. CDR3 in amino acids: CASSLAGGYLQYF. In DNA, the CDR3 is TGTGCCAGCAGCTTAGCGGGGGGCTACTTGCAGTACTTC.

This chain joins TRBV6-5 and TRBJ2-7; D unclear. The CDR3 consists of 15 residues. V lost 7 bases and J 3 bases, leaving 19 bases between the germline ends. Germline V lookup: CDR1 MNHEY, CDR2 SVGAGI. The CDR3 sequence: CASTPLAIPNYEQYF. The CDR3 DNA reads as TGTGCCAGCACCCCCCTGGCGATTCCTAACTACGAGCAGTACTTC.